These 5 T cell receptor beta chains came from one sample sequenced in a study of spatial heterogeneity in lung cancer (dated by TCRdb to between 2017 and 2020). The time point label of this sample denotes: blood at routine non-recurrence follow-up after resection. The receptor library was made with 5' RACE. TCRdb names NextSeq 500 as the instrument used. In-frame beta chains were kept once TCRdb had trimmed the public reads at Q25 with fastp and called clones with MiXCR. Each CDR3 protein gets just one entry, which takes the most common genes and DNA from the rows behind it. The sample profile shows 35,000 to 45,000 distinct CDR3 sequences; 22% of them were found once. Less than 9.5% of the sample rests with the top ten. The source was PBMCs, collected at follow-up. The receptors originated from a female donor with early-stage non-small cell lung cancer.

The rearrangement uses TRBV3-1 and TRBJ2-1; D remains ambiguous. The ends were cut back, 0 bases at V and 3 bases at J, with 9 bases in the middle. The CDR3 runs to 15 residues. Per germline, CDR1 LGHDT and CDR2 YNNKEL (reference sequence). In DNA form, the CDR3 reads TGTGCCAGCAGCCAAGATTCAACGAGCTACAATGAGCAGTTCTTC. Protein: CASSQDSTSYNEQFF.

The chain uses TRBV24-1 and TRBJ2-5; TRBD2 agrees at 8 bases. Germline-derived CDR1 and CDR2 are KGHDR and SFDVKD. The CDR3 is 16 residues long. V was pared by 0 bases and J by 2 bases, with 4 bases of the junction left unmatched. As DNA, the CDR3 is TGTGCCACCAGTGATTTGCTAACTAGCGGACAAGAGACCCAGTACTTC. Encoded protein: CATSDLLTSGQETQYF.

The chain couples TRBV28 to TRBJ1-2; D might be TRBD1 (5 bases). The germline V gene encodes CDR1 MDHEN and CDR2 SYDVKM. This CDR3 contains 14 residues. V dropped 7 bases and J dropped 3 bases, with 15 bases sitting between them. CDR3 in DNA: TGTGCCAGCACCACCCCAGGGAGAGACTATGGCTACACCTTC. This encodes CASTTPGRDYGYTF.

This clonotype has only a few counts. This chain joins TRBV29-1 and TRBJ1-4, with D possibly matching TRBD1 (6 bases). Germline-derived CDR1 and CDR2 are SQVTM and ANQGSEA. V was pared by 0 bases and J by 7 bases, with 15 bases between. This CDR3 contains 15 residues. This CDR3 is CSVEEVGGGREKLFF. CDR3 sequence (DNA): TGCAGCGTTGAAGAAGTTGGGGGCGGGCGTGAAAAACTGTTTTTT.

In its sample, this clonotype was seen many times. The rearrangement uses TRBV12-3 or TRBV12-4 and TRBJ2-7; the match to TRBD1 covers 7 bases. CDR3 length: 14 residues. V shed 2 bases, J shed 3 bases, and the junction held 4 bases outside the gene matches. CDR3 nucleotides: TGTGCCAGCAGTTTACCGGGACAGCTCTACGAGCAGTACTTC. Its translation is CASSLPGQLYEQYF.